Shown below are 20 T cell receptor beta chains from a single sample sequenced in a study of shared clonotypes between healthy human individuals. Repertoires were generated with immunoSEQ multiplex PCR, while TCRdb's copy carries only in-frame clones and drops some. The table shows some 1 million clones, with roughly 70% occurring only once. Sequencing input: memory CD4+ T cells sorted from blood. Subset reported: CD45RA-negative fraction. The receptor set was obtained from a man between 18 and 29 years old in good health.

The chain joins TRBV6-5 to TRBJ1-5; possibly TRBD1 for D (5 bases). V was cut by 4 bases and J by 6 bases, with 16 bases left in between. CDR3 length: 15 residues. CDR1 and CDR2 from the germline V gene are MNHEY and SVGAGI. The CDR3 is CASSSKGLGGQPQHF. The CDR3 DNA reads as TGTGCCAGCAGTTCCAAGGGGCTGGGGGGTCAGCCCCAGCATTTT.

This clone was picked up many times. The CDR3 DNA sequence: TGTGCCAGCAGCTTACAGGATCAGGGGGCATATGGCTACACCTTC. This sequence encodes CASSLQDQGAYGYTF. The chain joins TRBV7-2 to TRBJ1-2; 8 bases are shared with TRBD1. Germline CDR1 is SGHTA and CDR2 is FQGNSA. V lost 2 bases and J lost 5; bases outside the gene matches: 7. The CDR3 is 15 residues long.

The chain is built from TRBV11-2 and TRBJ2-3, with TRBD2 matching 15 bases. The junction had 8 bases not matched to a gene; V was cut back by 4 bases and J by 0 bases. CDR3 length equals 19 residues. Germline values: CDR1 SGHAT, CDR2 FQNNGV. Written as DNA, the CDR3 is TGTGCCAGCAGCTCCCCGGGACTAGCGGGAGGCTCAAGCACAGATACGCAGTATTTT. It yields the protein CASSSPGLAGGSSTDTQYF.

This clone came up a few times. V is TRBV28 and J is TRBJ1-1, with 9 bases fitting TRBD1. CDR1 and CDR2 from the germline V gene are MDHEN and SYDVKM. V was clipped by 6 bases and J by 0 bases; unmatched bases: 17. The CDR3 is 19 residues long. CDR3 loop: CASRHYRGRTAGMNTEAFF. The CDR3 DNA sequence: TGTGCCAGCAGACATTACAGGGGGCGGACGGCCGGAATGAACACTGAAGCTTTCTTT.

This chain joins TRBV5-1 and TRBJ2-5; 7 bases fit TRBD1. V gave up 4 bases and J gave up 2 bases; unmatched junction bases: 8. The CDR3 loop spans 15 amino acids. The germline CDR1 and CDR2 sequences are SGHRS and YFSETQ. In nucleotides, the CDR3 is TGCGCCAGCAGCCAAACGGGACAGCTTCAAGAGACCCAGTACTTC. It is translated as CASSQTGQLQETQYF.

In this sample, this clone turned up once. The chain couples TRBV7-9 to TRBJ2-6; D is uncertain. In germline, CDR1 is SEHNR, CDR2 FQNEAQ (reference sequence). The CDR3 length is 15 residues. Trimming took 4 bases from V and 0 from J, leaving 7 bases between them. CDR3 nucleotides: TGTGCCAGCAGCTCCGCAAACTCTGGGGCCAACGTCCTGACTTTC. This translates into CASSSANSGANVLTF. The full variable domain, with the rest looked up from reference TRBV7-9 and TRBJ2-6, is DTGVSQNPRHKITKRGQNVTFRCDPISEHNRLYWYRQTLGQGPEFLTYFQNEAQLEKSRLLSDRFSAERPKGSFSTLEIQRTEQGDSAMYLCASSSANSGANVLTFGAGSRLTVL.

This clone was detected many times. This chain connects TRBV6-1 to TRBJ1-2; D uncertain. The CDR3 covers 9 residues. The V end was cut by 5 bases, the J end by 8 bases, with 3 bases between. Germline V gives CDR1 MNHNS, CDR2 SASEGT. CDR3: CASSPGYTF. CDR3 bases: TGTGCCAGCAGTCCAGGCTACACCTTC.

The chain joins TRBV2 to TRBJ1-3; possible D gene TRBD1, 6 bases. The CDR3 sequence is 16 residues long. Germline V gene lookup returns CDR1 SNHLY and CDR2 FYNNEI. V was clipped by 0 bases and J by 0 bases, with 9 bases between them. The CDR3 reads CASSEASTGSGNTIYF. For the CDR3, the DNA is TGTGCCAGCAGTGAAGCTTCGACAGGCTCTGGAAACACCATATATTTT.

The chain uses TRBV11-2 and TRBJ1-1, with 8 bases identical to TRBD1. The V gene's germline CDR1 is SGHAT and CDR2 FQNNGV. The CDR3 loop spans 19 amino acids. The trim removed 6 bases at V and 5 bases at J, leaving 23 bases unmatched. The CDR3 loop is CASRNPVGQGAPMDTEAFF. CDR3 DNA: TGTGCCAGCAGAAACCCGGTGGGCCAGGGGGCCCCAATGGATACTGAAGCTTTCTTT.

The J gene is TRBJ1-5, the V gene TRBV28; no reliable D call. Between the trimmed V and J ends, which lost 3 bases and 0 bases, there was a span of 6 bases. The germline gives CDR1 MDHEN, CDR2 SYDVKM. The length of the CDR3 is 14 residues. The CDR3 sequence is CASSFPISNQPQHF. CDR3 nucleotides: TGTGCCAGCAGTTTTCCAATTAGCAATCAGCCCCAGCATTTT.

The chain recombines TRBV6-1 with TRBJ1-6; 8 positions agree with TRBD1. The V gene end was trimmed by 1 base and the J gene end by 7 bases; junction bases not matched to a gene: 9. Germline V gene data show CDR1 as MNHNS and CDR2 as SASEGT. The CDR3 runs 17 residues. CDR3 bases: TGTGCCAGCAGTGAAGACAGGGGGAGCACGACGAATTCACCCCTCCACTTT. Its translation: CASSEDRGSTTNSPLHF.

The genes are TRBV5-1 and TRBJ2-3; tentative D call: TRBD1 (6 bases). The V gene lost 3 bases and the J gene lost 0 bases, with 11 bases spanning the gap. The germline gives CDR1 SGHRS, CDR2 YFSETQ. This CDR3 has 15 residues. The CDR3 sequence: CASSSTGESTDTQYF. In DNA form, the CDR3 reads TGCGCCAGCAGCTCGACAGGAGAAAGCACAGATACGCAGTATTTT.

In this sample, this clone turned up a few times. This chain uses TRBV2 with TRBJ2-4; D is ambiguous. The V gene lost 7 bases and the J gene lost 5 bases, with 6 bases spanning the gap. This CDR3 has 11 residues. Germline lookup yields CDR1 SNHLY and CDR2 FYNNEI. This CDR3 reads CASKAENIQYF. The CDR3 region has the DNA TGTGCCAGCAAGGCAGAAAACATTCAGTACTTC.

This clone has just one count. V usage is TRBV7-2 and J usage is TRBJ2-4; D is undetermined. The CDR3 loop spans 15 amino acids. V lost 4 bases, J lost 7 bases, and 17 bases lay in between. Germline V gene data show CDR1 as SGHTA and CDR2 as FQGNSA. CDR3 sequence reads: CASSSALGSTNIQYF. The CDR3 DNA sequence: TGTGCCAGCAGCTCCGCGTTGGGTTCTACGAACATTCAGTACTTC.

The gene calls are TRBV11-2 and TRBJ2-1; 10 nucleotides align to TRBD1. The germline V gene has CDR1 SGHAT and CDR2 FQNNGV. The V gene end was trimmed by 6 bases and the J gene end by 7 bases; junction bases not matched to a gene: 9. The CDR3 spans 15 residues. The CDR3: CASRPPGQGINEQFF. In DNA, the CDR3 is TGTGCCAGCAGACCGCCGGGACAGGGGATAAATGAGCAGTTCTTC.

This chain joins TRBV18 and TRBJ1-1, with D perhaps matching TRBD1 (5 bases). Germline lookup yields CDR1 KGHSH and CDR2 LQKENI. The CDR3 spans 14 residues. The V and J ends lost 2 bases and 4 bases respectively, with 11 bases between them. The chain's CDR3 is CASSPGAGGTEAFF. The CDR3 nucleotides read TGTGCCAGCTCACCAGGGGCTGGGGGCACTGAAGCTTTCTTT.

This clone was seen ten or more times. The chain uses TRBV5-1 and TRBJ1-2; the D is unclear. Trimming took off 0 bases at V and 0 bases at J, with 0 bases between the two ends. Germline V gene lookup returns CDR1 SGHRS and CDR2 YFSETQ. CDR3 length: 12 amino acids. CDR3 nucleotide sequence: TGCGCCAGCAGCTTGGCTAACTATGGCTACACCTTC. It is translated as CASSLANYGYTF.

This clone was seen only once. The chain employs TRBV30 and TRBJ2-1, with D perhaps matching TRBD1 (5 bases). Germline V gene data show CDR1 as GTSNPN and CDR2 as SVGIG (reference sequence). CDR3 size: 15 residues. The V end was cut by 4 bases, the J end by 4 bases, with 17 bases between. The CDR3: CAWTDERQRYNEQFF. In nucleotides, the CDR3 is TGTGCCTGGACCGATGAAAGACAGAGATACAATGAGCAGTTCTTC. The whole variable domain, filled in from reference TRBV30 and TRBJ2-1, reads SQTIHQWPATLVQPVGSPLSLECTVEGTSNPNLYWYRQAAGRGLQLLFYSVGIGQISSEVPQNLSASRPQDRQFILSSKKLLLSDSGFYLCAWTDERQRYNEQFFGPGTRLTVL.

The CDR3 coding sequence is TGTGCCAGCAGCACCCCGCAGAGGAACGAGCAGTACTTC. The encoded protein is CASSTPQRNEQYF. The chain is built from TRBV21-1 and TRBJ2-7; no DNA check was done on the table's D call, TRBD2. TRBV21-1 is classified as a pseudogene. The CDR3 has 13 amino acids.

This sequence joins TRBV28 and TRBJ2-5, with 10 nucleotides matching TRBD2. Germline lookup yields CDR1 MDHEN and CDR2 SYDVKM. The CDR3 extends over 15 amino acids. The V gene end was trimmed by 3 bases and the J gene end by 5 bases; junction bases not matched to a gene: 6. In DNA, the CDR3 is TGTGCCAGCAGTTTTCCTAGCGGGGGATTTGAGACCCAGTACTTC. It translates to CASSFPSGGFETQYF.